A single sample gave rise to the 10 T cell receptor beta chains below, sequenced in a study of T-cell reconstitution after alpha-beta-depleted transplantation in children. Construction of the TCRbeta library involved unique molecular identifiers. TCRdb reanalysed the PCR reads using MiXCR and keeps one entry per CDR3 protein. The table includes a few hundred thousand distinct CDR3 sequences, around 9.9% detected once. The sample in question was PBMCs from the stem cell graft donor, obtained from the stem cell graft. These receptors all come from a human donor who donated a stem cell graft to a child with acute myeloid leukemia.

This clonotype was observed a few times. The gene calls are TRBV4-3 and TRBJ1-5, with 9 bases fitting TRBD1. The CDR3 contains 15 residues. Germline assignment: CDR1 LGHNA and CDR2 YSLEER. V lost 0 bases, J lost 5 bases, and 2 bases stayed unmatched. The CDR3 loop is CASSQDWTGDQPQHF. The CDR3, as DNA: TGCGCCAGCAGCCAAGATTGGACAGGGGATCAGCCCCAGCATTTT.

V usage is TRBV20-1 and J usage is TRBJ2-7; TRBD2 matches 13 bases. This CDR3 has 18 amino acids. J was trimmed by 6 bases and V by 3 bases; bases with no gene match: 17. CDR1 and CDR2 (germline): DFQATT, SNEGSKA (reference sequence). The chain's CDR3 is CSASFDGLAGAAEGEQYF. The CDR3 DNA reads TGCAGTGCTAGCTTTGACGGACTAGCGGGAGCGGCGGAGGGCGAGCAGTACTTC.

This clonotype was seen only a few times. The J gene is TRBJ2-1, the V gene TRBV11-2; 10 positions agree with TRBD2. V dropped 6 bases and J dropped 6; count of bases not matched to a gene: 8. The CDR3 is 15 residues long. Per the germline V gene, CDR1 is SGHAT and CDR2 is FQNNGV. The CDR3 sequence is CASRDIAGGGNEQFF. The CDR3 nucleotides are TGTGCCAGCAGGGACATAGCGGGAGGAGGCAATGAGCAGTTCTTC.

This clonotype was observed a few times. The V call is TRBV2, the J call TRBJ2-5; TRBD2 might be the D (5 bases). The CDR3 is 17 amino acids. The ends were cut back, 2 bases at V and 0 bases at J, with 16 bases in the middle. Germline V gene sequence: CDR1 SNHLY, CDR2 FYNNEI. Written as DNA, the CDR3 is TGTGCCAGCAGTGAACCCCCCGCGGGCGCGTACCAAGAGACCCAGTACTTC. Protein: CASSEPPAGAYQETQYF.

This rearrangement joins TRBV29-1 to TRBJ2-6; D call uncertain. V dropped 6 bases and J dropped 0 bases, with 12 bases sitting between them. Germline V gives CDR1 SQVTM, CDR2 ANQGSEA. The CDR3 extends over 15 amino acids. The CDR3 DNA follows: TGCAGCGTAAAAATACAGAGCTCTGGGGCCAACGTCCTGACTTTC. Protein: CSVKIQSSGANVLTF.

This clonotype appeared a few times. The rearrangement links TRBV20-1 to TRBJ1-2; 7 positions match TRBD1. The germline V gene encodes CDR1 DFQATT and CDR2 SNEGSKA (reference sequence). The length of the CDR3 is 16 residues. The J segment lost 4 bases and the V segment lost 6 bases, leaving 17 bases of the junction unmatched. In nucleotides, the CDR3 is TGCAGTGCCACCTCGGGGGGAGGGGGCCGCGGCTATGGCTACACCTTC. It is translated as CSATSGGGGRGYGYTF.

The rearrangement uses TRBV5-3 and TRBJ2-1, with 8 bases identical to TRBD2. TRBV5-3 is an ORF, and what it does is uncertain. V was clipped by 8 bases and J by 7 bases; unmatched bases: 11. The CDR3 has 14 amino acids. Here the CDR3 DNA reads TGTGCCAGGGGCTTGGACCCTAGCGGGAATGAGCAGTTCTTC. Its protein product is CARGLDPSGNEQFF.

The V call is TRBV27, the J call TRBJ2-1, with 14 bases fitting TRBD2. The length of the CDR3 is 16 residues. The V and J ends lost 5 bases and 6 bases, in that order; junction bases with no gene match: 6. Germline CDR1 is MNHEY and CDR2 is SMNVEV (reference sequence). CDR3: CASSPGTSGSLNEQFF. In DNA form, the CDR3 reads TGTGCCAGCAGTCCCGGGACTAGCGGGAGTCTCAATGAGCAGTTCTTC.

In this sample, this clonotype turned up a few times. The chain combines TRBV19 with TRBJ2-2; D gene uncertain. The length of the CDR3 is 14 residues. Germline CDR1 LNHDA, CDR2 SQIVND (reference sequence). Between the trimmed V and J ends, which lost 6 bases and 2 bases, there was a span of 10 bases. CDR3 nucleotide sequence: TGTGCCAGTAGATGGGAACTTAACACCGGGGAGCTGTTTTTT. This encodes CASRWELNTGELFF.

This rearrangement joins TRBV7-9 to TRBJ1-6; D gene unclear. This CDR3 is built from 14 residues. Germline CDR1 and CDR2: SEHNR and FQNEAQ (reference sequence). V dropped 5 bases and J dropped 9 bases, with 14 bases sitting between them. In DNA, the CDR3 is TGTGCCAGCAGCGCCCCGCACAGCGGTTCACCCCTCCACTTT. Translation gives CASSAPHSGSPLHF.